This T cell receptor (beta chain) was sequenced during a study of metastatic and nonmetastatic thyroid tumors. MiXCR reprocessed the PCR reads for TCRdb. Of over 10,000 clones listed, 25% to 35% were seen once; the top ten hold 9% to 15%. Trimming removed 6 bases from V and 2 bases from J; junction bases left unmatched: 6. Germline assignment: CDR1 MDHEN and CDR2 SYDVKM. The CDR3 has 15 residues. As for this clone: Its antigen is as yet unknown.

No patient had received any treatment before thyroid surgery. Points from the study as a whole: It was reported that TCR beta diversity was significantly higher in malignant thyroid tumors than benign nodules, in blood and tumor.

This chain uses TRBV28 with TRBJ2-3; TRBD1 aligns across 9 bases. Material for sequencing was tumor tissue. This clonotype was sampled from a female donor with papillary thyroid cancer or a benign thyroid nodule (not recorded which). Some clones in this sample may be carry-over from other donors' samples. The DNA for the CDR3 is TGTGCCAGCAGGGATACAGGGGGCCCCACAGATACGCAGTATTTT. It is translated as CASRDTGGPTDTQYF.